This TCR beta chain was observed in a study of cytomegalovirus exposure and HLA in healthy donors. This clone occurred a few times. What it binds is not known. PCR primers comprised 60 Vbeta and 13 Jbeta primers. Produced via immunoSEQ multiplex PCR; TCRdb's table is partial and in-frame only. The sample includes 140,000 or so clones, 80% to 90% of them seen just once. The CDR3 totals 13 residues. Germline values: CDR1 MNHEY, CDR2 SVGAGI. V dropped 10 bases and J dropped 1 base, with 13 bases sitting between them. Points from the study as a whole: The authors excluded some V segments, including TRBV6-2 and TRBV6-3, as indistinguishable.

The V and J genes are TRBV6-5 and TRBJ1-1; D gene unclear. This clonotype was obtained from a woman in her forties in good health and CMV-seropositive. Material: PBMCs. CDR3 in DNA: TGTGCCACGGAGGCGGTTCCGAACACTGAAGCTTTCTTT. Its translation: CATEAVPNTEAFF.